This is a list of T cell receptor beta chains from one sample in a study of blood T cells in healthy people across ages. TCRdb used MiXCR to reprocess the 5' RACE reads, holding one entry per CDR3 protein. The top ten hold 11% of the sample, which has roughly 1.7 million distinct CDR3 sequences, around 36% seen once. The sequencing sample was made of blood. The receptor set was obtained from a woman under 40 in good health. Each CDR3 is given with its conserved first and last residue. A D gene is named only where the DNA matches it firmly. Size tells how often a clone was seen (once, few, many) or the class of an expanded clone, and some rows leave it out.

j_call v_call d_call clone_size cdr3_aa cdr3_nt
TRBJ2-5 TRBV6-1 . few CASSGTVRETQYF TGTGCCAGCAGTGGGACGGTGAGAGAGACCCAGTACTTC
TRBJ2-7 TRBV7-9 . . CASSLIPSSYEQYF TGCGCCAGCAGCTTAATCCCTTCTTCCTACGAGCAGTACTTC
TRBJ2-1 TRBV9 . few CASSVNTLGNEQFF TGTGCCAGCAGCGTAAACACCCTAGGGAATGAGCAGTTCTTC
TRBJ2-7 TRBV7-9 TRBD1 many CASSKSGTGYEQYF TGTGCCAGCAGCAAGTCCGGGACAGGGTACGAGCAGTACTTC
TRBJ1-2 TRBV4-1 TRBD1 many CASTQRDSTAANYGYTF TGCGCCAGCACCCAAAGGGACAGCACTGCAGCTAACTATGGCTACACCTTC
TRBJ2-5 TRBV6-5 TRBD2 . CASSYSSAGGGETQYF TGTGCCAGCAGTTACTCATCGGCGGGAGGGGGGGAGACCCAGTACTTC
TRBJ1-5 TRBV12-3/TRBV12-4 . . CASSLRLTGYQPQHF TGTGCCAGCAGTTTACGTCTCACAGGGTATCAGCCCCAGCATTTT
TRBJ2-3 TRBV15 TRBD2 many CATGSGGATDTQYF TGTGCCACGGGGAGCGGGGGGGCCACAGATACGCAGTATTTT
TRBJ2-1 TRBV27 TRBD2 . CASSLGTSLNEQFF TGTGCCAGCAGTTTAGGGACTAGCCTCAATGAGCAGTTCTTC
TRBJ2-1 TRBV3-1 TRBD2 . CASSQDALAAQFF TGTGCCAGCAGCCAAGATGCACTAGCGGCCCAGTTCTTC
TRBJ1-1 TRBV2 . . CASGGQGEAFF TGTGCCAGCGGTGGGCAGGGTGAAGCTTTCTTT
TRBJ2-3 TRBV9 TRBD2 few CASSVLAGPADTQYF TGTGCCAGCAGCGTATTAGCGGGGCCGGCAGATACGCAGTATTTT
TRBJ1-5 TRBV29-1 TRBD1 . CSVQAGTGNQPQHF TGCAGCGTGCAGGCCGGGACAGGGAATCAGCCCCAGCATTTT
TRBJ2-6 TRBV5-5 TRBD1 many CASSGQGDQLPSGANVLTF TGTGCCAGCAGCGGACAGGGCGATCAGCTCCCTTCTGGGGCCAACGTCCTGACTTTC
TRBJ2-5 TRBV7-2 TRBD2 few CASSPGGGRTQETQYF TGTGCCAGCAGCCCCGGGGGCGGGAGGACCCAAGAGACCCAGTACTTC
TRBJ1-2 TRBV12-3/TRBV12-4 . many CASSLGGRWQLLYGYTF TGTGCCAGCAGTTTGGGGGGCCGCTGGCAGCTATTATATGGCTACACCTTC
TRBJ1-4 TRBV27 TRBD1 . CASSTGQVLNEKLFF TGTGCCAGCAGCACTGGACAGGTCCTAAATGAAAAACTGTTTTTT
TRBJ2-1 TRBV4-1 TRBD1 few CASSQAPARDRGYNEQFF TGCGCCAGCAGCCAGGCCCCCGCCCGGGACAGGGGATACAATGAGCAGTTCTTC
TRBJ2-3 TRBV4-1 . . CASSLQGGGTDTQYF TGCGCCAGCAGCCTCCAAGGGGGGGGCACAGATACGCAGTATTTT
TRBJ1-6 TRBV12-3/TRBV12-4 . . CASTLTGVRNSPLHF TGTGCCAGCACCCTTACTGGGGTGAGGAATTCACCCCTCCACTTT
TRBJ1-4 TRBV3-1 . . CASSQEELRGTINEKLFF TGTGCCAGCAGCCAAGAGGAACTTAGGGGCACCATTAATGAAAAACTGTTTTTT
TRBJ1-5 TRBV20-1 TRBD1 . CSAPDRVNQPQHF TGCAGTGCCCCCGACAGGGTAAATCAGCCCCAGCATTTT
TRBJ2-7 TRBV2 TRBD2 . CASSPSSGSRYEQYF TGTGCCAGCAGCCCATCTAGCGGGAGTCGTTACGAGCAGTACTTC
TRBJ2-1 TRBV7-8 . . CASSSGAGRDRGNEQFF TGTGCCAGCAGCTCTGGTGCTGGCAGGGATAGGGGCAATGAGCAGTTCTTC
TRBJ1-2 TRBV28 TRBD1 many CASRGTGYGYTF TGTGCCAGCAGAGGGACAGGCTATGGCTACACCTTC
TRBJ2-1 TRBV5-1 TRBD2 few CASSSNPLAGARNEQFF TGCGCCAGCAGCTCGAACCCACTAGCGGGGGCCCGGAATGAGCAGTTCTTC
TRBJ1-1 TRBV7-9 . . CASSLALQAFF TGTGCCAGCAGCTTAGCTCTTCAAGCTTTCTTT
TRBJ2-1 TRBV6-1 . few CASSSESRSYNEQFF TGTGCCAGCAGCAGTGAGAGCCGGTCCTACAATGAGCAGTTCTTC
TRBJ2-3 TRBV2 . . CASSEAVQELITDTQYF TGTGCCAGCAGTGAAGCAGTCCAGGAGTTGATTACAGATACGCAGTATTTT
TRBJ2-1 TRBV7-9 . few CASSRKSGQFF TGTGCCAGCAGCCGCAAGTCTGGGCAGTTCTTC
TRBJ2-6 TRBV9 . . CASSPRTGISGANVLTF TGTGCCAGCAGCCCCAGGACCGGGATCTCTGGGGCCAACGTCCTGACTTTC
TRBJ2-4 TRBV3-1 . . CASSHPRTRGRGEQYF TGTGCCAGCAGCCATCCCAGGACACGCGGACGAGGGGAGCAGTACTTC
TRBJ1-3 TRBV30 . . CAWDEGSGNTIYF TGTGCCTGGGACGAGGGTTCTGGAAACACCATATATTTT
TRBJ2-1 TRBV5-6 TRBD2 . CASSLTGTSGGWWFF TGTGCCAGCAGCCTGACCGGGACTAGCGGGGGCTGGTGGTTCTTC
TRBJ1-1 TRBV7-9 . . CASSLVSSGDTEAFF TGTGCCAGCAGCTTGGTTTCGTCGGGCGACACTGAAGCTTTCTTT
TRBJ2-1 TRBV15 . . CATSRDKADNEQFF TGTGCCACCAGCAGAGATAAGGCCGACAATGAGCAGTTCTTC
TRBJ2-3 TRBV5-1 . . CASSVWTSTDTQYF TGCGCCAGCAGCGTGTGGACTAGCACAGATACGCAGTATTTT
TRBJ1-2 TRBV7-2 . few CASSRGRGLEGYTF TGTGCCAGCAGCCGCGGACGAGGGTTAGAGGGCTACACCTTC
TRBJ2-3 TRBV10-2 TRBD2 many CASSVLAGGDTQYF TGCGCCAGCAGTGTACTAGCGGGGGGAGATACGCAGTATTTT